This note documents a single T cell receptor beta chain sequence. The antigen remains undetermined. For the second PCR, which ran for roughly 7 to 11 cycles, a sample-barcoded 5' primer and a J-beta primer mix were used. A template-switch adaptor with 12 random nucleotides tagged each cDNA molecule. TCRdb re-analysed the 5' RACE reads in MiXCR, keeping a single row per CDR3 protein. The data contain roughly 900,000 distinct CDR3 sequences, about 28% of them singletons. The sample is drawn from a study of blood T cells in healthy people across ages. Findings and limits, study-wide: Greater diversity and more naive CD4+ cells were seen in long-lived donors than in aged donors.

Germline-derived CDR1 and CDR2 are DFQATT and SNEGSKA (reference sequence). V gave up 1 base and J gave up 1 base; unmatched junction bases: 7. The CDR3 contains 16 residues. This chain links TRBV20-1 with TRBJ2-3, with 8 bases aligning to TRBD1. The receptor comes from an elderly woman in good health. Sequenced material: blood. The CDR3 here is CSARGSGTGRTDTQYF. CDR3 bases: TGCAGTGCTAGAGGTTCAGGGACAGGTCGCACAGATACGCAGTATTTT.